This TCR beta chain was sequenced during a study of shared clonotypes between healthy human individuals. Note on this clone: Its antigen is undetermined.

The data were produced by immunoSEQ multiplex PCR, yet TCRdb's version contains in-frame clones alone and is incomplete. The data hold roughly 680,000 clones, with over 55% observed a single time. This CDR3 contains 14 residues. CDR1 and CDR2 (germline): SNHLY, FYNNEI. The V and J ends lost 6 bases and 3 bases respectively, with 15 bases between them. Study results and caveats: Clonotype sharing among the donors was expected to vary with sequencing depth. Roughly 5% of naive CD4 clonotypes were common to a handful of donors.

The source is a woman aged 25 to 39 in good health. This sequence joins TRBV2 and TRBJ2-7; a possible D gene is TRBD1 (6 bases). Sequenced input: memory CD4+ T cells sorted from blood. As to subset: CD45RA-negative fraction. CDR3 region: CASRPQGPGYEQYF. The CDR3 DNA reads TGTGCCAGCAGACCACAGGGTCCGGGCTACGAGCAGTACTTC.